The next 32 T cell receptor beta chains were all read from a single sample in a study of Ad26.COV2.S vaccination and SARS-CoV-2 variants. The treatment: roughly 19 received Ad26.COV2.S at low or high dose, single or two shots; about five received placebo; per-sample allocation not given. Following the first vaccine or placebo injection, samples were taken on day 63. This table comes from immunoSEQ multiplex PCR, and its TCRdb copy is limited to in-frame clones, with some not included. This table has hundreds of thousands of clones, approximately 90% appearing once. The sequencing used peripheral blood, collected in a trial of Ad26.COV2.S vaccine versus placebo. The receptors come from a person aged 18-60 years who received the Ad26.COV2.S COVID-19 vaccine or a placebo.

This clone is a singleton in its sample. The chain is built from TRBV15 and TRBJ1-5; D is possibly TRBD1 (5 bases). The V gene lost 1 base and the J gene lost 4 bases, with 23 bases spanning the gap. Per the germline V gene, CDR1 is LNHNV and CDR2 is YYDKDF (reference sequence). The CDR3 is 19 residues long. The CDR3 coding sequence is TGTGCCACCAGCAGAGGTGGGGGGACCCTCGGAGAGAGGAATCAGCCCCAGCATTTT. This translates into CATSRGGGTLGERNQPQHF.

The chain carries TRBV5-6 and TRBJ1-6; 11 bases map to TRBD1. Germline lookup yields CDR1 SGHDT and CDR2 YYEEEE. With 7 bases clipped from V and 8 bases from J, the junction kept 8 bases outside the gene matches. This CDR3 is built from 15 residues. The CDR3 DNA reads as TGTGCCAGCCACGGACAGGGGGCATCTCATTCACCCCTCCACTTT. Translation: CASHGQGASHSPLHF.

The chain carries TRBV4-3 and TRBJ2-7; 9 bases are shared with TRBD2. Germline lookup yields CDR1 LGHNA and CDR2 YSLEER. The CDR3 covers 17 residues. Germline trimming cut 0 bases from V and 6 bases from J; bases unmatched to any gene: 12. CDR3 nucleotides: TGCGCCAGCAGCCAAGATCGACGGCGGGAGGGCCATACCGAGCAGTACTTC. Its protein is CASSQDRRREGHTEQYF.

The genes are TRBV11-2 and TRBJ1-1; possibly TRBD1 for D (5 bases). Trimming shortened V by 5 bases and J by 4 bases, and 11 bases separated the two germline ends. Per germline, CDR1 SGHAT and CDR2 FQNNGV. CDR3 length equals 13 residues. The CDR3 is CASSARQSTEAFF. Here the CDR3 DNA reads TGTGCCAGCAGCGCTCGACAGAGCACTGAAGCTTTCTTT.

The chain recombines TRBV11-1 with TRBJ1-2; D not resolved. The CDR3 has 14 residues. V lost 3 bases, J lost 0 bases, and 8 bases lay in between. Germline-derived CDR1 and CDR2 are SGHAT and FQDESV (reference sequence). CDR3 sequence: CASSLGYTNYGYTF. CDR3 nucleotide sequence: TGTGCCAGCAGCTTGGGGTACACTAACTATGGCTACACCTTC. Full variable domain (remainder filled in from reference TRBV11-1 and TRBJ1-2): EAEVAQSPRYKITEKSQAVAFWCDPISGHATLYWYRQILGQGPELLVQFQDESVVDDSQLPKDRFSAERLKGVDSTLKIQPAELGDSAMYLCASSLGYTNYGYTFGSGTRLTVV.

This chain links TRBV12-3 or TRBV12-4 with TRBJ1-1, with a weak D call TRBD1 (5 bases). The CDR3 has 13 residues. Deletions cut 1 base from V and 6 bases from J, with 9 bases between. The CDR3 is CASSLVEQAEAFF. The CDR3 DNA follows: TGTGCCAGCAGTTTAGTGGAACAGGCTGAAGCTTTCTTT.

V gene TRBV19 combines with J gene TRBJ2-1, with D possibly being TRBD1 (5 bases). This CDR3 region has 15 residues. In germline, CDR1 is LNHDA, CDR2 SQIVND (reference sequence). Deletions cut 7 bases from V and 10 bases from J, with 23 bases between. Written as DNA, the CDR3 is TGTGCCAGTAACCCATCAGGGTATCGTCCACAGGAGCAGTTCTTC. It codes for CASNPSGYRPQEQFF.

The J gene is TRBJ2-1, the V gene TRBV7-3; 7 bases map to TRBD2. Trimming cost V 5 bases and J 0 bases; bases outside gene matches: 10. The CDR3 consists of 17 residues. CDR1 SGHTA and CDR2 FQGTGA come from the germline V gene. The CDR3 loop reads CASSLLGREHSYNEQFF. CDR3 in DNA: TGTGCCAGCAGCCTCCTGGGGCGGGAGCACTCCTACAATGAGCAGTTCTTC.

The V gene is TRBV28, the J gene TRBJ1-3; tentative D call: TRBD1 (5 bases). Germline values: CDR1 MDHEN, CDR2 SYDVKM. The CDR3 covers 15 residues. Deletions cut 3 bases from V and 3 bases from J, with 12 bases between. The CDR3: CASSFRVLSGNTIYF. CDR3 sequence (DNA): TGTGCCAGCAGTTTCAGGGTGTTAAGTGGAAACACCATATATTTT.

The table lists this clone with a few counts. J is TRBJ1-4 and V is TRBV13; the D gene is possibly TRBD1 (5 bases). Trimming stripped 4 bases from V and 9 bases from J, with 12 bases between. Germline CDR1 is PRHDT and CDR2 is FYEKMQ (reference sequence). CDR3 length equals 13 residues. CDR3 bases: TGTGCCAGCAGCTCGGGCGAGGGGAAAAAACTGTTTTTT. It specifies CASSSGEGKKLFF.

The chain employs TRBV27 and TRBJ2-1, with 8 bases matching TRBD2. With 3 bases clipped from V and 1 base from J, the junction kept 5 bases outside the gene matches. Germline assignment: CDR1 MNHEY and CDR2 SMNVEV (reference sequence). This CDR3 contains 16 residues. CDR3 amino acids: CASSFSSGLSYNEQFF. In nucleotides, the CDR3 is TGTGCCAGCAGTTTTTCTAGCGGGCTTTCCTACAATGAGCAGTTCTTC.

This clone was counted between two and nine times. V is TRBV5-1 and J is TRBJ2-2, with 8 positions matching TRBD1. V shed 7 bases and J 5 bases; nucleotides not matched to a gene: 13. Germline CDR1 reads SGHRS; CDR2 reads YFSETQ. The CDR3 length is 16 residues. The CDR3 nucleotides are TGCGCCAGCCATAGACTCCAGGGGGCGGGTACCGGGGAGCTGTTTTTT. Residues: CASHRLQGAGTGELFF. The full variable domain, completed using reference TRBV5-1 and TRBJ2-2, is KAGVTQTPRYLIKTRGQQVTLSCSPISGHRSVSWYQQTPGQGLQFLFEYFSETQRNKGNFPGRFSGRQFSNSRSEMNVSTLELGDSALYLCASHRLQGAGTGELFFGEGSRLTVL.

This chain joins TRBV30 and TRBJ2-3; the D call may be TRBD1 or TRBD2 (6 bases each). There are 14 residues in the CDR3. V lost 4 bases, J lost 1 base, and 12 bases lay in between. The germline V gene has CDR1 GTSNPN and CDR2 SVGIG (reference sequence). The CDR3 protein is CAWIDGGRTDTQYF. The CDR3 DNA sequence: TGTGCCTGGATCGACGGGGGCCGCACAGATACGCAGTATTTT.

V is TRBV7-9 and J is TRBJ2-2; the D gene is possibly TRBD2 (7 bases). Germline lookup yields CDR1 SEHNR and CDR2 FQNEAQ (reference sequence). CDR3 length equals 15 residues. V shed 8 bases and J shed 4 bases, with 17 bases lying between them. CDR3 nucleotides: TGTGCCAGCCTCGCAGGGAGGGGGAGCACCGGGGAGCTGTTTTTT. This sequence encodes CASLAGRGSTGELFF. The variable domain in full, completed from reference TRBV7-9 and TRBJ2-2, reads DTGVSQNPRHKITKRGQNVTFRCDPISEHNRLYWYRQTLGQGPEFLTYFQNEAQLEKSRLLSDRFSAERPKGSFSTLEIQRTEQGDSAMYLCASLAGRGSTGELFFGEGSRLTVL.

This chain connects TRBV7-8 to TRBJ2-7, with D tentatively TRBD1 or TRBD2 (5 bases each). Germline V gene data show CDR1 as SGHVS and CDR2 as FQNEAQ. V was cut by 5 bases and J by 3 bases, with 20 bases left in between. The CDR3 runs to 16 residues. The CDR3 loop reads CASSKNRDPVYYEQYF. The CDR3 DNA reads as TGTGCCAGCAGCAAAAACCGGGACCCGGTCTACTACGAGCAGTACTTC.

The chain recombines TRBV12-3 or TRBV12-4 with TRBJ2-2, with D maybe TRBD2 (6 bases). The CDR3 is 13 residues long. Between the trimmed V and J ends, which lost 2 bases and 13 bases, there was a span of 14 bases. In nucleotides, the CDR3 is TGTGCCAGCAGTTTACGCATCGGGGGTGGGCTGTTTTTT. As protein: CASSLRIGGGLFF.

The chain uses TRBV5-6 and TRBJ1-2; 9 bases match TRBD1. The trim removed 4 bases at V and 8 bases at J, leaving 6 bases unmatched. This CDR3 comprises 13 residues. Germline CDR1 is SGHDT and CDR2 is YYEEEE. CDR3 in DNA: TGTGCCAGCAGCCGGACAGGGGAAAAAGGCTACACCTTC. Residues: CASSRTGEKGYTF.

The rearrangement joins TRBV30 to TRBJ1-2; 8 nucleotides match TRBD1. Germline CDR1 and CDR2: GTSNPN and SVGIG (reference sequence). V shed 2 bases, J shed 4 bases, and the junction held 9 bases outside the gene matches. The CDR3 runs 15 residues. The CDR3 protein is CAWSPDRGRSYGYTF. CDR3 bases: TGTGCCTGGAGTCCAGACAGGGGTCGGAGCTATGGCTACACCTTC.

The rearrangement uses TRBV12-5 and TRBJ2-1; 9 bases line up with TRBD1. The CDR3 is 13 amino acids. Germline values: CDR1 LGHNT, CDR2 FRNRAP. Unmatched junction bases numbered 9, after V lost 8 bases and J lost 10 bases. The CDR3 region is CASRDRVKFEQFF. DNA of the CDR3: TGTGCTAGTCGGGACAGGGTGAAATTCGAGCAGTTCTTC.

V and J are TRBV11-2 and TRBJ2-7, with 7 bases identical to TRBD2. Germline-derived CDR1 and CDR2 are SGHAT and FQNNGV. Trimming at V came to 1 base and at J to 1 base, leaving 4 bases not matched to a gene. The CDR3 contains 15 residues. CDR3 residues: CASSLASSGSYEQYF. CDR3 DNA: TGTGCCAGCAGCTTAGCGTCTAGCGGATCCTACGAGCAGTACTTC.

The V and J genes are TRBV5-6 and TRBJ1-1; a weak D match, TRBD1 (5 bases). CDR1 and CDR2 (germline): SGHDT, YYEEEE. The CDR3 has 13 amino acids. V was clipped by 2 bases and J by 1 base, with 6 bases between them. The CDR3: CASSFGGNTEAFF. In DNA, the CDR3 is TGTGCCAGCAGCTTTGGGGGGAACACTGAAGCTTTCTTT.

This chain uses TRBV10-3 with TRBJ2-1; maybe TRBD1 (6 bases). The CDR3 consists of 15 residues. Germline CDR1 is ENHRY and CDR2 is SYGVKD. V was pared by 6 bases and J by 0 bases, with 12 bases between. CDR3 sequence reads: CAISDRSGSYNEQFF. For the CDR3, the DNA is TGTGCCATCAGCGACAGGTCAGGCTCCTACAATGAGCAGTTCTTC.

The V and J genes are TRBV7-3 and TRBJ1-1, with TRBD1 as a possible D gene (5 bases). Germline V gives CDR1 SGHTA, CDR2 FQGTGA. This CDR3 contains 17 residues. V lost 1 base and J 1 base, leaving 16 bases between the germline ends. The CDR3, as DNA: TGTGCCAGCAGCTTAATGGGGGGAGAACGTTGGAACACTGAAGCTTTCTTT. Protein sequence: CASSLMGGERWNTEAFF.

The chain joins TRBV7-8 to TRBJ1-5; D is unresolved. CDR3 length: 13 amino acids. CDR1 and CDR2 (germline): SGHVS, FQNEAQ. The V end lost 6 bases, the J end lost 6 bases, and 12 bases lay between the germline ends. The CDR3 sequence is CASSNSEIQPQHF. The DNA for the CDR3 is TGTGCCAGCAGTAACAGTGAAATTCAGCCCCAGCATTTT.

The J gene is TRBJ2-7, the V gene TRBV6-5, with no clear D. The CDR3 runs to 15 residues. Trimming stripped 2 bases from V and 1 base from J, with 12 bases between. Germline values: CDR1 MNHEY, CDR2 SVGAGI. CDR3 in amino acids: CASSYQSGQSYEQYF. For the CDR3, the DNA is TGTGCCAGCAGTTACCAATCAGGTCAATCCTACGAGCAGTACTTC.

This chain joins TRBV7-2 and TRBJ2-1, with 11 bases lining up with TRBD2. The CDR3 covers 18 residues. V trimming: 3 bases; J trimming: 0 bases; junction bases outside the gene matches: 7. Germline CDR1 reads SGHTA; CDR2 reads FQGNSA. This CDR3 is CASSLARLAGGSYNEQFF. Here the CDR3 DNA reads TGTGCCAGCAGCTTGGCAAGGCTAGCGGGAGGCTCCTACAATGAGCAGTTCTTC.

The J gene is TRBJ2-1, the V gene TRBV4-2; D is unresolved. There are 14 residues in the CDR3. Germline CDR1 reads LGHNA; CDR2 reads YNFKEQ. V was clipped by 0 bases and J by 9 bases, with 12 bases between them. The CDR3 DNA is TGTGCCAGCAGCCAAGAACCGCGCGTCGGTGAGCAGTTCTTC. Its protein product is CASSQEPRVGEQFF.

V and J are TRBV5-1 and TRBJ1-1, with 9 nucleotides matching TRBD1. The junction had 5 bases not matched to a gene; V was cut back by 6 bases and J by 2 bases. The V gene's germline CDR1 is SGHRS and CDR2 YFSETQ. The CDR3 extends over 14 amino acids. In DNA form, the CDR3 reads TGCGCCAGCAACCCGGGACAGGGAAACACTGAAGCTTTCTTT. This translates into CASNPGQGNTEAFF. The variable domain in full, with the rest retrieved from reference TRBV5-1 and TRBJ1-1, is KAGVTQTPRYLIKTRGQQVTLSCSPISGHRSVSWYQQTPGQGLQFLFEYFSETQRNKGNFPGRFSGRQFSNSRSEMNVSTLELGDSALYLCASNPGQGNTEAFFGQGTRLTVV.

This clone turned up a few times. The rearrangement links TRBV28 to TRBJ2-2; D is unclear. The CDR3 contains 19 residues. Germline V CDR1 and CDR2: MDHEN, SYDVKM. The V end was cut by 3 bases, the J end by 3 bases, with 23 bases between. CDR3 loop: CASSFTKTIETRDTGELFF. In DNA form, the CDR3 reads TGTGCCAGCAGTTTCACCAAGACCATCGAGACCAGAGACACCGGGGAGCTGTTTTTT. Combining the CDR3 with reference TRBV28 and TRBJ2-2 gives the whole variable domain DVKVTQSSRYLVKRTGEKVFLECVQDMDHENMFWYRQDPGLGLRLIYFSYDVKMKEKGDIPEGYSVSREKKERFSLILESASTNQTSMYLCASSFTKTIETRDTGELFFGEGSRLTVL.

The DNA of the CDR3 is TGTGCCAGCAGTGTTGTCGGGGGGGCATATATCTATGAGCAGTTCTTC. Its protein is CASSVVGGAYIYEQFF. The chain employs TRBV25-1 and TRBJ2-1, with 8 bases lining up with TRBD2. This CDR3 comprises 16 residues. Unmatched junction bases numbered 13, after V lost 4 bases and J lost 8 bases. CDR1 and CDR2 from the germline V gene are MGHDK and SYGVNS.

The rearrangement uses TRBV28 and TRBJ1-2; D call uncertain. From germline, CDR1 is MDHEN and CDR2 SYDVKM. V gave up 4 bases and J gave up 4 bases, with 7 bases separating them. This CDR3 has 12 residues. CDR3 coding DNA: TGTGCCAGCAGTTCTGGGCGCTATGGCTACACCTTC. This translates into CASSSGRYGYTF.

This clone was detected only a few times. The chain recombines TRBV12-3 or TRBV12-4 with TRBJ2-7, with D unclear. V lost 3 bases and J lost 0, with 3 bases in between. The CDR3 totals 12 residues. In DNA, the CDR3 is TGTGCCAGCAGTTTCCTCTCCTACGAGCAGTACTTC. Translation gives CASSFLSYEQYF.